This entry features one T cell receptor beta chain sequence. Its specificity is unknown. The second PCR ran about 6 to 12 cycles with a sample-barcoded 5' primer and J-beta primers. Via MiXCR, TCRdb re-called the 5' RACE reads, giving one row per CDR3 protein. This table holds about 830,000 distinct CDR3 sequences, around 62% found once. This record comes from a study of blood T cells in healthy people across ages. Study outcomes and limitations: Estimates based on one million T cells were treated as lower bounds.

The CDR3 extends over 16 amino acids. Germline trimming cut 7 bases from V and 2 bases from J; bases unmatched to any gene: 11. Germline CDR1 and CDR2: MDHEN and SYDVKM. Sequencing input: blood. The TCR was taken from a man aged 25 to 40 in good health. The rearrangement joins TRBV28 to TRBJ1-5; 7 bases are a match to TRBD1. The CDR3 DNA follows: TGTGCCAGCACCACACTGAGGGGGCGCGGCAATCAGCCCCAGCATTTT. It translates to CASTTLRGRGNQPQHF.